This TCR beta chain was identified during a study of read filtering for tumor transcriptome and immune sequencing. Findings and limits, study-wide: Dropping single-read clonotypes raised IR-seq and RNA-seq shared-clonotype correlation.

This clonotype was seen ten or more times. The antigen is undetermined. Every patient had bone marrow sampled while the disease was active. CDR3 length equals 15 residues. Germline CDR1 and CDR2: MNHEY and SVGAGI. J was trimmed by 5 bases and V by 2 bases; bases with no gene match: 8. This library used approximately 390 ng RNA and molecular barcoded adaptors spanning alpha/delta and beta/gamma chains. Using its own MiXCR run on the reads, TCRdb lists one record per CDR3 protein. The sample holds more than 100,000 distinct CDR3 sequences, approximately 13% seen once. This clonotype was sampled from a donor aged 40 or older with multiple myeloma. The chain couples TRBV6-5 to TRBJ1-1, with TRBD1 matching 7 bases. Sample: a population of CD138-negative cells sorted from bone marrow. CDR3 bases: TGTGCCAGCAGTTACGGGCCAGGGGGTGGTACTGAAGCTTTCTTT. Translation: CASSYGPGGGTEAFF.